Listed below are T cell receptor beta chains from one sample, sequenced in a study of control samples from healthy donors and cancer patients. Clones were sequenced by immunoSEQ multiplex PCR, and TCRdb holds only the in-frame ones, with some missing. The sample comprises about 120,000 clones, approximately 89% of which are singletons, and 3.4% rests with the top ten. Sequences were obtained from blood. The source is a man in his forties in good health. CDR3s include the opening cysteine and the closing phenylalanine or tryptophan. A D gene is named only where the DNA matches it firmly. A row's size may be missing; if present it is once, few, many or a size class.

cdr3_nt cdr3_aa d_call v_call clone_size j_call
TGTGCCAGCACCCTACAGGGATACACAGATACGCAGTATTTT CASTLQGYTDTQYF . TRBV11-3 few TRBJ2-3
TGCGCCAGCAGTCAATCGAAAGAGGGGAGGGGCACTGAAGCTTTCTTT CASSQSKEGRGTEAFF . TRBV23-1 . TRBJ1-1
TGTGCCAGCAGCTTGGCCCGCGGGCAGGGGTACGGAACCGAGCAGTACTTC CASSLARGQGYGTEQYF . TRBV5-4 . TRBJ2-7
TGTGCCAGCAGCGTAGGTCCGGCAGCTGGAAACACCATATATTTT CASSVGPAAGNTIYF . TRBV9 . TRBJ1-3
TGTGCCAGCAGTGAAAGGGTCAATAATTCACCCCTCCACTTT CASSERVNNSPLHF . TRBV6-4 . TRBJ1-6
TGTGCCAGCAGCCAACCTACTCAGCCCCAGCATTTT CASSQPTQPQHF . TRBV3-1/TRBV3-2 . TRBJ1-5
TGTGCCAGCAGCTCGCAGGGGGACCTTTCACCCCTCCACTTT CASSSQGDLSPLHF TRBD1 TRBV7-9 . TRBJ1-6
TGTGCCAGCAGCCGTGACAGCTCTGGGGCCAACGTCCTGACTTTC CASSRDSSGANVLTF . TRBV14 . TRBJ2-6
TGTGCCAGCTCACCAGACCGGTCGAATGAGCAGTTCTTC CASSPDRSNEQFF . TRBV18 . TRBJ2-1
TGTGCCAGCAGCTTGCGGGGGACTAGCGGCCTCCATGAGCAGTTCTTC CASSLRGTSGLHEQFF TRBD2 TRBV7-2 . TRBJ2-1
TGTGCCAGCAGTAGGGGACAGGGCTCTGGAAACACCATATATTTT CASSRGQGSGNTIYF TRBD1 TRBV6-6 . TRBJ1-3
TGTGCCAGCAGCTCCCAGGGGGGTCCTTCCTACGAGCAGTACTTC CASSSQGGPSYEQYF . TRBV9 . TRBJ2-7
TGCGCCAGCAGTTTTTGGGACAGCTCCTACGAGCAGTACTTC CASSFWDSSYEQYF TRBD1 TRBV5-1 . TRBJ2-7
TGTGCCAGCAGTTACTCGAGGGTGGGCCGAAACACTGAAGCTTTCTTT CASSYSRVGRNTEAFF . TRBV6-5 . TRBJ1-1
TGTGCCTGGGTTCCACAGGTTGGCTCACCCCTCCACTTT CAWVPQVGSPLHF . TRBV30 once TRBJ1-6
TGTGCTAGTGGTTTTGGTCTTGTCAATGAGCAGTTCTTC CASGFGLVNEQFF . TRBV12-5 . TRBJ2-1
TGTGCCAGCAGCGTAGATAAGGCTGCCGCCTACGAGCAGTACTTC CASSVDKAAAYEQYF . TRBV9 . TRBJ2-7
TGTGCCAGCAGTGGGGCCAATCAGCCCCAGCATTTT CASSGANQPQHF . TRBV2 . TRBJ1-5
TGCGCCAGCAGCTTAACCGGGACAGCTTATGGCTACACCTTC CASSLTGTAYGYTF TRBD1 TRBV5-1 . TRBJ1-2
TGCGCCAGCAGCTTGACACTAGCGGGGGCGCATAATGAGCAGTTCTTC CASSLTLAGAHNEQFF TRBD2 TRBV5-1 . TRBJ2-1
TGTGCCAGCAGCTCACAGGGCGCCTTGCAGCCCCAGCATTTT CASSSQGALQPQHF . TRBV5-6 . TRBJ1-5
TGTGCCAGTAGCCTGGGCAGCTCTGGAAACACCATATATTTT CASSLGSSGNTIYF . TRBV19 . TRBJ1-3
TGCGCCAGCAGTTCCCAAGGGGATAGCGGAAAACTGTTTTTT CASSSQGDSGKLFF . TRBV5-1 . TRBJ1-4
TGCGCCAGCAGCTTACGCGGGGGGGAGCAGTACTTC CASSLRGGEQYF TRBD2 TRBV5-1 . TRBJ2-7
TGTGCCACCAGTGTTGCGGGGGCCAATTACTACAATGAGCAGTTCTTC CATSVAGANYYNEQFF . TRBV24-1 . TRBJ2-1
TGCGCCAGCAGCCCCAGAGGGGCGGGGGCCTACAATGAGCAGTTCTTC CASSPRGAGAYNEQFF TRBD2 TRBV5-1 once TRBJ2-1
TGTGCCAGCAGCTTAGAGGGAGGTCGGGGCTACACCTTC CASSLEGGRGYTF . TRBV7-9 . TRBJ1-2
TGTGCCAGCAGCCCAGAACAGGGAGCTGGGGCCAACGTCCTGACTTTC CASSPEQGAGANVLTF . TRBV7-6 . TRBJ2-6
TGTGCCAGCAGCCGCGGGACTACACAAGAGACCCAGTACTTC CASSRGTTQETQYF TRBD2 TRBV11-2 . TRBJ2-5
TGTGCCTGGAGTGTAGGGCACACTGAAGCTTTCTTT CAWSVGHTEAFF . TRBV30 . TRBJ1-1
TGTGCCAGCAGCACTGGAAACACCATATATTTT CASSTGNTIYF . TRBV3-1/TRBV3-2 . TRBJ1-3
TGTGCCAGCAGCTTAGGCGGGGGGAACACAGATACGCAGTATTTT CASSLGGGNTDTQYF TRBD2 TRBV7-2 . TRBJ2-3
TGTGCCAGCAGTATTGGGGACAGGGTCGTGCGGGAGCAGTACTTC CASSIGDRVVREQYF TRBD1 TRBV7-9 . TRBJ2-7
TGCGCCAGCAGCTTGGGAACCAGCCCCATTTACGAGCAGTACTTC CASSLGTSPIYEQYF . TRBV5-1 . TRBJ2-7
TGCGCCAGCAGCTTGTGGCAAGGGGGCGGGAATAATTCACCCCTCCACTTT CASSLWQGGGNNSPLHF TRBD1 TRBV5-1 . TRBJ1-6
TGTGCCTGGAGTTCCGGGACACAGTCTGGAAACACCATATATTTT CAWSSGTQSGNTIYF . TRBV30 . TRBJ1-3
TGTGCCAGCAGTTTAGGGGGTTATGGCTACACCTTC CASSLGGYGYTF . TRBV28 few TRBJ1-2
TGTGCCAGCAGTCGATCCGGGACAGGGTCCTCTTATGGCTACACCTTC CASSRSGTGSSYGYTF TRBD1 TRBV7-2 . TRBJ1-2
TGTGCCAGCAGCTTAGCCTACGTAAGAGGGGGAATCCAAGAGACCCAGTACTTC CASSLAYVRGGIQETQYF . TRBV11-3 . TRBJ2-5
TGTGCCAGCAGCTTAAGGGCAGGGGAAGGCAATCAGCCCCAGCATTTT CASSLRAGEGNQPQHF . TRBV7-2 . TRBJ1-5
TGTGCCACCAGTGATTTAGGACTAGCGGGAACCTACGAGCAGTACTTC CATSDLGLAGTYEQYF TRBD2 TRBV24-1 . TRBJ2-7
TGTGCCAGCTCACCCCCGGGACTGAAGTCGACTGAAGCTTTCTTT CASSPPGLKSTEAFF . TRBV18 few TRBJ1-1
TGTGCCAGCAGCCCCCCCGCGACGGATACGCAGTATTTT CASSPPATDTQYF . TRBV7-3 . TRBJ2-3
TGTGCCAGCAGCCCTGGACAGGGTCAAGAGACCCAGTACTTC CASSPGQGQETQYF TRBD1 TRBV4-2 . TRBJ2-5
TGTGCCAGCACCTTGACTAGCGGGTCCCGCGGGCTCAATGAGCAGTTCTTC CASTLTSGSRGLNEQFF TRBD2 TRBV11-3 . TRBJ2-1
TGTGCCAGCAGCCAAGGAAACAGGGGGCAGGGCTACACCTTC CASSQGNRGQGYTF TRBD1 TRBV3-1/TRBV3-2 . TRBJ1-2
TGCGCCAGCAGTCGCAAGCGGGACAGGGTAGGGGAGACCCAGTACTTC CASSRKRDRVGETQYF TRBD1 TRBV10-1 . TRBJ2-5
TGTGCCAGCAGCCGAGGGGGTTCAGCTAACTATGGCTACACCTTC CASSRGGSANYGYTF . TRBV11-3 . TRBJ1-2